The source of this T cell receptor beta chain is a study of blood T cell repertoires in COVID-19. Study-wide background: The samples span acute and convalescent COVID-19 from the United States, Italy and Spain. T cells, B-cell-depleted T cells, or PBMCs provided the cDNA or gDNA that served as material.

The Seattle patients joined while their infection was active and were tracked longitudinally afterward. In the authors' workflow: From reference gene primer amplification, estimates of nucleated cell counts were derived. Data came from immunoSEQ multiplex PCR; TCRdb stores just in-frame clones and leaves some out. V, J and clone size were drawn from that table, and D and trimming were deduced from the DNA. The sample has over 70,000 clones; roughly 85% are singletons. The sequence was obtained from a man in his sixties with COVID-19, enrolled during active disease. Input material: peripheral blood.

In DNA form, the CDR3 reads TGTGCCAGCAGTTTACGACAGGGGGGTAGGGATGAGCAGTTCTTC. It codes for CASSLRQGGRDEQFF. This chain connects TRBV28 to TRBJ2-1; TRBD1 aligns across 9 bases. The CDR3 runs 15 residues. From germline, CDR1 is MDHEN and CDR2 SYDVKM. The trim removed 2 bases at V and 8 bases at J, leaving 7 bases unmatched.